This is a list of T cell receptor beta chains from one sample in a study of control samples from healthy donors and cancer patients. Clones were read by immunoSEQ multiplex PCR, and TCRdb kept only the in-frame ones, dropping some. The table includes fewer than 45,000 clones, approximately 90% detected once. Sequenced: PBMCs. The receptors were sampled from a woman aged 40 to 55 with head and neck cancer. Each CDR3 is given with its conserved first and last residue. The order of the fields is CDR3 DNA, CDR3 protein, D gene, J gene, V gene, clone size. The D gene is left open where the match is weak. Clone size is given for some rows only: seen once, a few or many times, or a class if the clone is expanded.

CDR3 DNA: TGTGCCAGCAGCGACAGGGGGAACTACTATGGCTACACCTTC
CDR3 protein: CASSDRGNYYGYTF
D gene: TRBD1
J gene: TRBJ1-2
V gene: TRBV6-5
clone size: -

CDR3 DNA: TGTGCCAGCAGTGAAGAAATGGATTCACCCCTCCACTTT
CDR3 protein: CASSEEMDSPLHF
D gene: -
J gene: TRBJ1-6
V gene: TRBV2
clone size: few

CDR3 DNA: TGTGCCAGCAGCCAAGGTTACAATGAGCAGTTCTTC
CDR3 protein: CASSQGYNEQFF
D gene: -
J gene: TRBJ2-1
V gene: TRBV3-1/TRBV3-2
clone size: -

CDR3 DNA: TGTGCCAGCAGCTATAGCAGCTATGGCTACACCTTC
CDR3 protein: CASSYSSYGYTF
D gene: -
J gene: TRBJ1-2
V gene: TRBV5-6
clone size: medium-sized

CDR3 DNA: TGTGCCAGCAGCGGCTCAGGAGGGGGCCGGGACATTCAGTACTTC
CDR3 protein: CASSGSGGGRDIQYF
D gene: -
J gene: TRBJ2-4
V gene: TRBV3-1/TRBV3-2
clone size: -

CDR3 DNA: TGTGCCACCAGCAGAGACACAAACGGGGAGCTGTTTTTT
CDR3 protein: CATSRDTNGELFF
D gene: -
J gene: TRBJ2-2
V gene: TRBV15
clone size: -

CDR3 DNA: TGTGCCAGCAGCGTAGATAGTACAGGGAACTATGGCTACACCTTC
CDR3 protein: CASSVDSTGNYGYTF
D gene: -
J gene: TRBJ1-2
V gene: TRBV9
clone size: -

CDR3 DNA: TGTGCCAGCAGCCGGCCCGGGAGCCAAGCTTTCTTT
CDR3 protein: CASSRPGSQAFF
D gene: -
J gene: TRBJ1-1
V gene: TRBV28
clone size: -

CDR3 DNA: TGTGCCAGCTCAGTAGCGGGAGGGGAGCAGTACTTC
CDR3 protein: CASSVAGGEQYF
D gene: TRBD2
J gene: TRBJ2-7
V gene: TRBV18
clone size: -

CDR3 DNA: TGTGCCAGCAGCCCCCCGGTGGCTGGAAACACCATATATTTT
CDR3 protein: CASSPPVAGNTIYF
D gene: -
J gene: TRBJ1-3
V gene: TRBV7-9
clone size: -

CDR3 DNA: TGTGCCAGTAGTATGTCGGGGTTCAGCAATCAGCCCCAGCATTTT
CDR3 protein: CASSMSGFSNQPQHF
D gene: -
J gene: TRBJ1-5
V gene: TRBV19
clone size: once

CDR3 DNA: TGTGCCAGCAGTTTAGAGGGTCGGCTCCACTTT
CDR3 protein: CASSLEGRLHF
D gene: -
J gene: TRBJ1-6
V gene: TRBV12-3/TRBV12-4
clone size: -

CDR3 DNA: TGCGCCAGCAGCTTGGGACAGGGCGGGACCGGGGAGCTGTTTTTT
CDR3 protein: CASSLGQGGTGELFF
D gene: TRBD1
J gene: TRBJ2-2
V gene: TRBV5-1
clone size: -

CDR3 DNA: TGTGCCAGCAGTCCTGGTGAGGGGGCGGGTGTGCAGTACTTC
CDR3 protein: CASSPGEGAGVQYF
D gene: TRBD1
J gene: TRBJ2-7
V gene: TRBV6-5
clone size: few

CDR3 DNA: TGCGCCAGCAGCCCTCGGACCTTCTACGAGCAGTACTTC
CDR3 protein: CASSPRTFYEQYF
D gene: -
J gene: TRBJ2-7
V gene: TRBV4-1
clone size: -

CDR3 DNA: TGTGCCAGCAGCTTAAGGAGGGGAACTGAAGCTTTCTTT
CDR3 protein: CASSLRRGTEAFF
D gene: -
J gene: TRBJ1-1
V gene: TRBV7-3
clone size: -

CDR3 DNA: TGCAGCGCCACCACGACTGGGACCTACGAGCAGTACTTC
CDR3 protein: CSATTTGTYEQYF
D gene: -
J gene: TRBJ2-7
V gene: TRBV29-1
clone size: -

CDR3 DNA: TGTGCCAGCAGCCGCCAGGGGTCATCGTCCTACGAGCAGTACTTC
CDR3 protein: CASSRQGSSSYEQYF
D gene: -
J gene: TRBJ2-7
V gene: TRBV5-4
clone size: -

CDR3 DNA: TGTGCCAGCAGCTTAAGGGGTCTAGCGGGAGGTTACACAGATACGCAGTATTTT
CDR3 protein: CASSLRGLAGGYTDTQYF
D gene: TRBD2
J gene: TRBJ2-3
V gene: TRBV7-3
clone size: -